A selection of T cell receptor beta chains follows, all from one sample in a study of cytotoxic CD8 clonotypes in ibrutinib-treated CLL. The protocol was immunoSEQ multiplex PCR, while the TCRdb copy is restricted to in-frame clones and leaves out a portion. Of roughly 180,000 clones listed, about 84% are singletons. The material was PBMCs, obtained after 24 months of ibrutinib treatment. Source of these receptors: a human donor with chronic lymphocytic leukemia. CDR3s include the opening cysteine and the closing phenylalanine or tryptophan. The order of the fields is V gene, clone size, D gene, J gene, CDR3 DNA, CDR3 protein. The D gene is left open where the match is weak. Size is omitted from some rows. Given values are once, few, many or a class for expanded clones.

v_gene: TRBV11-2; abundance: -; d_gene: TRBD1; j_gene: TRBJ2-7; CDR3nt: TGTGCCAGCAGCTTAGGACAGGGAGACTACGAGCAGTACTTC; CDR3aa: CASSLGQGDYEQYF
v_gene: TRBV5-6; abundance: -; d_gene: -; j_gene: TRBJ1-4; CDR3nt: TGTGCCAGCACCATTGGAGTAGGGATAAATGAAAAACTGTTTTTT; CDR3aa: CASTIGVGINEKLFF
v_gene: TRBV5-1; abundance: -; d_gene: -; j_gene: TRBJ1-1; CDR3nt: TGCGCCAGCAGCCCTCTTGGGGAACTAAACGCTGAAGCTTTCTTT; CDR3aa: CASSPLGELNAEAFF
v_gene: TRBV7-9; abundance: -; d_gene: -; j_gene: TRBJ1-1; CDR3nt: TGTGCCAGCAGCTACGAGATAGGGGAAGCTTTCTTT; CDR3aa: CASSYEIGEAFF
v_gene: TRBV7-2; abundance: few; d_gene: -; j_gene: TRBJ2-7; CDR3nt: TGTGCCAGCAGCTCCAGGACTGGCTCCTACGAGCAGTACTTC; CDR3aa: CASSSRTGSYEQYF
v_gene: TRBV5-1; abundance: -; d_gene: TRBD1; j_gene: TRBJ1-2; CDR3nt: TGCGCCAGCAGCTTCACTGAGAAAAGGAGGGACAGGCCTGTCGATGGCTACACCTTC; CDR3aa: CASSFTEKRRDRPVDGYTF
v_gene: TRBV28; abundance: -; d_gene: -; j_gene: TRBJ2-1; CDR3nt: TGTGCCAGCAGTATTAGGGTATATAGCAACAATGAGCAGTTCTTC; CDR3aa: CASSIRVYSNNEQFF
v_gene: TRBV9; abundance: -; d_gene: -; j_gene: TRBJ1-1; CDR3nt: TGTGCCAGCAGCGTTAGGGGGTTTGACACTGAAGCTTTCTTT; CDR3aa: CASSVRGFDTEAFF
v_gene: TRBV6-5; abundance: -; d_gene: -; j_gene: TRBJ1-1; CDR3nt: TGTGCCAGCAGAGAAGCTTTCTTT; CDR3aa: CASREAFF
v_gene: TRBV5-1; abundance: once; d_gene: -; j_gene: TRBJ2-2; CDR3nt: TGCGCCAGCGAGTTGGGGGCGGGCACCGGGGAGCTGTTTTTT; CDR3aa: CASELGAGTGELFF
v_gene: TRBV6-5; abundance: medium-sized; d_gene: -; j_gene: TRBJ1-2; CDR3nt: TGTGCCAGCAGTCAACCAAGGGGGGCGGATGGCTACACCTTC; CDR3aa: CASSQPRGADGYTF
v_gene: TRBV6-6; abundance: -; d_gene: TRBD1; j_gene: TRBJ2-1; CDR3nt: TGTGCCAGCAGTTACGAAGGACAGGGTCGGAATGAGCAGTTCTTC; CDR3aa: CASSYEGQGRNEQFF
v_gene: TRBV7-6; abundance: -; d_gene: -; j_gene: TRBJ1-1; CDR3nt: TGTGCCAGCAGCTTACAGGGTGGGATGAACACTGAAGCTTTCTTT; CDR3aa: CASSLQGGMNTEAFF
v_gene: TRBV27; abundance: -; d_gene: -; j_gene: TRBJ1-2; CDR3nt: TGTGCCAGCAGTTTCGGAGGGTTAGGCTACACCTTC; CDR3aa: CASSFGGLGYTF
v_gene: TRBV6-5; abundance: -; d_gene: TRBD2; j_gene: TRBJ2-2; CDR3nt: TGTGCCAGCAGTCGGGGGGGGGCGTCTGCCGGGGAGCTGTTTTTT; CDR3aa: CASSRGGASAGELFF
v_gene: TRBV9; abundance: -; d_gene: TRBD2; j_gene: TRBJ2-1; CDR3nt: TGTGCCAGCAGCCCGACTAGCGGAAGCTCCTACAATGAGCAGTTCTTC; CDR3aa: CASSPTSGSSYNEQFF
v_gene: TRBV5-6; abundance: -; d_gene: -; j_gene: TRBJ1-1; CDR3nt: TGTGCCAGCAGCTTGTGGGTTGTCACTGAAGCTTTCTTT; CDR3aa: CASSLWVVTEAFF
v_gene: TRBV12-5; abundance: -; d_gene: TRBD2; j_gene: TRBJ2-7; CDR3nt: TGTGCTAGTGGTTTGGCCGGGACTAGCGGATTCTACGAGCAGTACTTC; CDR3aa: CASGLAGTSGFYEQYF
v_gene: TRBV5-1; abundance: -; d_gene: TRBD1; j_gene: TRBJ2-3; CDR3nt: TGCGCCAGCAGGTTGAACGGACAGGGGGCGGATACGCAGTATTTT; CDR3aa: CASRLNGQGADTQYF
v_gene: TRBV30; abundance: few; d_gene: TRBD1; j_gene: TRBJ1-5; CDR3nt: TGTGCCTGGACTCAGGGACAGGTGAGTGAGCCCCAGCATTTT; CDR3aa: CAWTQGQVSEPQHF
v_gene: TRBV19; abundance: few; d_gene: -; j_gene: TRBJ1-1; CDR3nt: TGTGCCAGTAGTCAAGGACGAGCGACCACTGAAGCTTTCTTT; CDR3aa: CASSQGRATTEAFF
v_gene: TRBV6-6; abundance: -; d_gene: -; j_gene: TRBJ2-7; CDR3nt: TGTGCCAGCAGTTACTCGTCTGGATCCTACGAGCAGTACTTC; CDR3aa: CASSYSSGSYEQYF
v_gene: TRBV6-1; abundance: -; d_gene: -; j_gene: TRBJ1-6; CDR3nt: TGTGCCAGCAGTGAAGGCCCAGGGGCTTCACCCCTCCACTTT; CDR3aa: CASSEGPGASPLHF
v_gene: TRBV30; abundance: -; d_gene: -; j_gene: TRBJ1-1; CDR3nt: TGTGCCTGCAACACCGGGCTTATAAACACTGAAGCTTTCTTT; CDR3aa: CACNTGLINTEAFF
v_gene: TRBV11-3; abundance: few; d_gene: TRBD2; j_gene: TRBJ2-3; CDR3nt: TGTGCCAGCAGCTTAGATGGACTAGCAGATACGCAGTATTTT; CDR3aa: CASSLDGLADTQYF
v_gene: TRBV14; abundance: once; d_gene: TRBD2; j_gene: TRBJ2-7; CDR3nt: TGTGCCAGCAGCCAACTTAGGCTAGCGGGGTTGAGTGAGCAGTACTTC; CDR3aa: CASSQLRLAGLSEQYF
v_gene: TRBV9; abundance: -; d_gene: -; j_gene: TRBJ1-3; CDR3nt: TGTGCCAGCAGCGTAGGGTTAATCGGAAACACCATATATTTT; CDR3aa: CASSVGLIGNTIYF
v_gene: TRBV7-3; abundance: -; d_gene: -; j_gene: TRBJ2-7; CDR3nt: TGTGCCAGCAGCTTAACGGGGGGTTCCTACGAGCAGTACTTC; CDR3aa: CASSLTGGSYEQYF
v_gene: TRBV28; abundance: once; d_gene: -; j_gene: TRBJ1-1; CDR3nt: TGTGCCAGCAGTCCCCGTGGCCAGGCCTACACTGAAGCTTTCTTT; CDR3aa: CASSPRGQAYTEAFF
v_gene: TRBV11-2; abundance: once; d_gene: TRBD1; j_gene: TRBJ2-7; CDR3nt: TGTGCCAGCAGCCCCCGACAGGGGGCCTCCTACGAGCAGTACTTC; CDR3aa: CASSPRQGASYEQYF
v_gene: TRBV12-5; abundance: -; d_gene: -; j_gene: TRBJ2-1; CDR3nt: TGTGCTAGTGGTTTGCAGGGTACAAATGAGCAGTTCTTC; CDR3aa: CASGLQGTNEQFF
v_gene: TRBV4-3; abundance: -; d_gene: TRBD1; j_gene: TRBJ1-5; CDR3nt: TGCGCCAGCAGCCAAAGCGGGACAGGGAGCCAGCCCCAGCATTTT; CDR3aa: CASSQSGTGSQPQHF
v_gene: TRBV7-9; abundance: -; d_gene: -; j_gene: TRBJ1-2; CDR3nt: TGTGCCAGCAGCTCCGAAAGACAGTACTATGGCTACACCTTC; CDR3aa: CASSSERQYYGYTF
v_gene: TRBV5-1; abundance: -; d_gene: TRBD1; j_gene: TRBJ1-4; CDR3nt: TGCGCCAGCAGCTCGACAGGGTTCGGTGAAAAACTGTTTTTT; CDR3aa: CASSSTGFGEKLFF
v_gene: TRBV14; abundance: -; d_gene: TRBD1; j_gene: TRBJ2-7; CDR3nt: TGTGCCAGCAGCCGTACAGGGGGCTCCTACGAGCAGTACTTC; CDR3aa: CASSRTGGSYEQYF
v_gene: TRBV30; abundance: -; d_gene: -; j_gene: TRBJ1-4; CDR3nt: TGTGCCTGGAGTATGGGGGTAGGAAAACTGTTTTTT; CDR3aa: CAWSMGVGKLFF
v_gene: TRBV29-1; abundance: -; d_gene: TRBD1; j_gene: TRBJ1-2; CDR3nt: TGCAGCGTTCCGGGACAGGGCCCGTTGGCCTATGGCTACACCTTC; CDR3aa: CSVPGQGPLAYGYTF
v_gene: TRBV5-1; abundance: -; d_gene: -; j_gene: TRBJ2-1; CDR3nt: TGCGCCAGCAGCTTGAAGGTAGCGGCCTCCGACTACAATGAGCAGTTCTTC; CDR3aa: CASSLKVAASDYNEQFF
v_gene: TRBV2; abundance: -; d_gene: TRBD1; j_gene: TRBJ1-6; CDR3nt: TGTGCCAGCAGGGAACAGGGGTCTAATTCACCCCTCCACTTT; CDR3aa: CASREQGSNSPLHF